Detailed here is one T cell receptor beta chain. The sample comes from a study of control samples from healthy donors and cancer patients. TCRdb's copy holds only in-frame clones and misses some; the assay was immunoSEQ multiplex PCR. This sample has over 150,000 clones, with 90% to 95% found just once. The material sequenced was blood. This TCR was sampled from a woman aged 18-35 years in good health.

CDR3 amino acids: CASSGGTVNNEQFF. For the CDR3, the DNA is TGCGCCAGCAGTGGAGGGACAGTTAACAATGAGCAGTTCTTC. J is TRBJ2-1 and V is TRBV10-1, with 7 bases that match TRBD1. V lost 4 bases and J lost 5; bases outside the gene matches: 5. The germline V gene encodes CDR1 WNHNN and CDR2 SYGVQD (reference sequence). This CDR3 is built from 14 residues.